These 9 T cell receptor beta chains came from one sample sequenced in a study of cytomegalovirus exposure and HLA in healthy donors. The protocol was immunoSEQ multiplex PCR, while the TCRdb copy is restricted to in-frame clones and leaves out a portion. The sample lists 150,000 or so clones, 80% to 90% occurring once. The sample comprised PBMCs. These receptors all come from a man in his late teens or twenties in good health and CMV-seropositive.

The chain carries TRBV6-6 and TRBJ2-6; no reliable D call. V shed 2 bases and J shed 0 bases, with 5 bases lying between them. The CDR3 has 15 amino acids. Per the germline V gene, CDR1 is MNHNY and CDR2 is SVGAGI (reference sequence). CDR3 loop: CASSYPDSGANVLTF. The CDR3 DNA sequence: TGTGCCAGCAGTTACCCAGACTCTGGGGCCAACGTCCTGACTTTC.

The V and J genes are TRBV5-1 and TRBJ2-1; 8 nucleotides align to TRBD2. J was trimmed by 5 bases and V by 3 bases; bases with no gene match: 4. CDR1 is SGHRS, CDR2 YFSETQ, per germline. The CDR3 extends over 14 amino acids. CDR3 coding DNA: TGCGCCAGCAGCTCCCTTAGCGGGGACAATGAGCAGTTCTTC. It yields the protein CASSSLSGDNEQFF.

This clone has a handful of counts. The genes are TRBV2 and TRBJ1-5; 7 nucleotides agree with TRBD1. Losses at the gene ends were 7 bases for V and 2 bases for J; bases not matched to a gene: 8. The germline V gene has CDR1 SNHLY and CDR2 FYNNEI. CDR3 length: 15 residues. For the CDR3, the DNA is TGTGCCAGCAAAACTTACGGACAGGGCAATCAGCCCCAGCATTTT. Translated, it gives CASKTYGQGNQPQHF.

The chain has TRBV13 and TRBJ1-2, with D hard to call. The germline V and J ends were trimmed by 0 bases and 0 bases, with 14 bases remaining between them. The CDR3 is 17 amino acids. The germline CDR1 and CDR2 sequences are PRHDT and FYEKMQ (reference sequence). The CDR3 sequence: CASSLGRVAAANYGYTF. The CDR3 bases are TGTGCCAGCAGCTTAGGCCGGGTGGCAGCAGCTAACTATGGCTACACCTTC.

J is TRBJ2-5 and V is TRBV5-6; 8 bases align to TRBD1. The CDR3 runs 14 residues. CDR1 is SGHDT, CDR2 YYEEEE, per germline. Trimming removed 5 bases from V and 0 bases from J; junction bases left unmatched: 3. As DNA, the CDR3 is TGTGCCAGCAGGGAGACAGGGGACCAAGAGACCCAGTACTTC. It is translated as CASRETGDQETQYF.

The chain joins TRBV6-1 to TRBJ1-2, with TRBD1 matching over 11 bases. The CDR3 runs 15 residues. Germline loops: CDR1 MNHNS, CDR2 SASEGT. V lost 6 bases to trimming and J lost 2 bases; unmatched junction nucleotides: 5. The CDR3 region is CASRPGQGGNYGYTF. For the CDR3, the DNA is TGTGCCAGCAGGCCGGGACAGGGGGGAAACTATGGCTACACCTTC.

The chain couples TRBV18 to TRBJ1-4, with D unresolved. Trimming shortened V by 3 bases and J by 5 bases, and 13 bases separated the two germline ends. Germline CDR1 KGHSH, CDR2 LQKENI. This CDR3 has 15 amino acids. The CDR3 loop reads CASSPSERANEKLFF. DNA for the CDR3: TGTGCCAGCTCACCCTCTGAGAGGGCCAATGAAAAACTGTTTTTT.

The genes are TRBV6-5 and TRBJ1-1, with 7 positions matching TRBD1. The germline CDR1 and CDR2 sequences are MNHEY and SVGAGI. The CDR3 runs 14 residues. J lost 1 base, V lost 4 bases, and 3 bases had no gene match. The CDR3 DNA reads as TGTGCCAGCAGTTGGGACAGACAGAACACTGAAGCTTTCTTT. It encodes CASSWDRQNTEAFF.

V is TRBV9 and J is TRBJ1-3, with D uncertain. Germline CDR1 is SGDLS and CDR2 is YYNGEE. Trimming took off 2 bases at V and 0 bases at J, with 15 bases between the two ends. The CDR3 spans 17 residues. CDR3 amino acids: CASSVLPPSRSGNTIYF. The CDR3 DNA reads TGTGCCAGCAGCGTTCTCCCTCCCTCTCGCTCTGGAAACACCATATATTTT.